Many counts were recorded for the clone carrying this TCR beta chain. Its specificity is unknown. This specimen comes from a study of shared clonotypes between healthy human individuals. Splitting the CD4+ cells yielded a CD45RA+ naive subset and a CD45RA-negative memory subset. Only in-frame clones appear in the TCRdb table, and some are missing; sequencing was by immunoSEQ multiplex PCR. The sample carries hundreds of thousands of clones, approximately 79% recorded once. General study results and limits: All-four-donor shared clonotypes had higher generation probabilities than non-shared clonotypes did.

CDR1 is SGHRS and CDR2 is YFSETQ in the germline V gene. The V end was cut by 7 bases, the J end by 9 bases, with 20 bases between. This CDR3 has 14 amino acids. Material for sequencing was memory CD4+ T cells sorted from blood. The subset denotes: CD45RA-negative fraction. This sequence joins TRBV5-1 and TRBJ2-1; D is perhaps TRBD2 (6 bases). The clonotype originates from a young woman in good health. CDR3 in DNA: TGCGCCAGCGAAGCGGGTAGTCGGGGAAGTGAGCAGTTCTTC. Its translation is CASEAGSRGSEQFF.